These T cell receptor beta chains were read from a single sample in a study of cytomegalovirus exposure and HLA in healthy donors. Repertoires were generated with immunoSEQ multiplex PCR, while TCRdb's copy carries only in-frame clones and drops some. This sample has 180,000 or so clones, with roughly 88% found just once. Sequencing was done on a sample of PBMCs. The receptors originated from a man between 18 and 29 years old in good health and CMV-seropositive. Each CDR3 is given with its conserved first and last residue. The D gene is left open where the match is weak. Part of the rows lack a size; the others show once, few, many or a class for expanded clones.

D: TRBD2
size: once
J: TRBJ2-1
V: TRBV30
DNA: TGTGCCCACTCCGCGGGGGGACCGGGTGAGCAGTTCTTC
CDR3: CAHSAGGPGEQFF

D: NA
size: NA
J: TRBJ2-5
V: TRBV7-6
DNA: TGTGCCAGCAGCTTCGGGACTGGAATACAAGAGACCCAGTACTTC
CDR3: CASSFGTGIQETQYF

D: TRBD1
size: few
J: TRBJ1-2
V: TRBV5-1
DNA: TGCGCCAGCAGGGAAGTCGACAGGGGTCATCGAGGCTACACCTTC
CDR3: CASREVDRGHRGYTF

D: NA
size: NA
J: TRBJ1-4
V: TRBV18
DNA: TGTGCCAGCTCACCACCCTCGGGGAGAGGAGGAGAAAAACTGTTTTTT
CDR3: CASSPPSGRGGEKLFF

D: NA
size: few
J: TRBJ1-2
V: TRBV6-5
DNA: TGTGCCAGCAGTTGGACAGAGAACTATGGCTACACCTTC
CDR3: CASSWTENYGYTF

D: NA
size: few
J: TRBJ1-4
V: TRBV7-9
DNA: TGTGCCAGCAGCTTAGCGTCCCCCTCGTTCGATGAAAAACTGTTTTTT
CDR3: CASSLASPSFDEKLFF

D: NA
size: few
J: TRBJ1-1
V: TRBV6-1
DNA: TGTGCCAGCAGAGTACAGGAAGCTTTCTTT
CDR3: CASRVQEAFF

D: NA
size: NA
J: TRBJ2-6
V: TRBV27
DNA: TGTGCCAGCAGTTTGCGGGCTGGGGCCAACGTCCTGACTTTC
CDR3: CASSLRAGANVLTF

D: NA
size: NA
J: TRBJ2-7
V: TRBV2
DNA: TGTGCCAGCACCATCTCGGACGAGCAGTACTTC
CDR3: CASTISDEQYF

D: TRBD2
size: NA
J: TRBJ2-3
V: TRBV2
DNA: TGTGCCAGCAGGAAACTAGCGGGTGGTTGGGATACGCAGTATTTT
CDR3: CASRKLAGGWDTQYF

D: NA
size: NA
J: TRBJ2-5
V: TRBV14
DNA: TGTGCCAGCGGAGTGAGCCAAGAGACCCAGTACTTC
CDR3: CASGVSQETQYF

D: NA
size: NA
J: TRBJ2-6
V: TRBV7-2
DNA: TGTGCCAGCAGGTTCAGGGGGGACGGGGCCAACGTCCTGACTTTC
CDR3: CASRFRGDGANVLTF

D: NA
size: NA
J: TRBJ1-6
V: TRBV6-1
DNA: TGTGCCAGCTATGACGGGAGGGCCTATAATTCACCCCTCCACTTT
CDR3: CASYDGRAYNSPLHF

D: NA
size: once
J: TRBJ2-7
V: TRBV2
DNA: TGTGCCAGCAAGGACAGCATACTTTACGAGCAGTACTTC
CDR3: CASKDSILYEQYF

D: TRBD1
size: NA
J: TRBJ2-1
V: TRBV5-1
DNA: TGCGCCAGCAGCTTATCGACAGGGATCACCTCCTACAATGAGCAGTTCTTC
CDR3: CASSLSTGITSYNEQFF

D: TRBD1
size: NA
J: TRBJ2-2
V: TRBV19
DNA: TGTGCCAGTAGTATAGGGACAGGGTGGAACACCGGGGAGCTGTTTTTT
CDR3: CASSIGTGWNTGELFF

D: NA
size: NA
J: TRBJ2-1
V: TRBV9
DNA: TGTGCCAGCAGCCCTCGACTCTTTACCTACAATGAGCAGTTCTTC
CDR3: CASSPRLFTYNEQFF